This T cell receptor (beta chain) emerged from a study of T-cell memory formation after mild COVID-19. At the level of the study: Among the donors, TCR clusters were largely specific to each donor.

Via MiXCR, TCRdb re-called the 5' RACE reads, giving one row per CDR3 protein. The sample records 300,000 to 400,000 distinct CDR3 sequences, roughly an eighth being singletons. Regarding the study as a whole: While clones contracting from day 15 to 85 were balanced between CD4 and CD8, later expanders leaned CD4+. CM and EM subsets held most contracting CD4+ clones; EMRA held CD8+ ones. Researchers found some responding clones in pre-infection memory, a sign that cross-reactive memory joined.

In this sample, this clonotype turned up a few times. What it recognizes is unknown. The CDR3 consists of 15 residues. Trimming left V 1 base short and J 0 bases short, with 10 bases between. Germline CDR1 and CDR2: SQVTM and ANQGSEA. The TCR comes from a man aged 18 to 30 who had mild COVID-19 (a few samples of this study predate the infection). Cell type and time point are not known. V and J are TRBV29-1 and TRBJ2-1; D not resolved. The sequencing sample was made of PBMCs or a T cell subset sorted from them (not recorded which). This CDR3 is CSVEGRKSSYNEQFF. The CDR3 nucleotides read TGCAGCGTTGAAGGACGGAAGAGCTCCTACAATGAGCAGTTCTTC.